A single sample gave rise to the 23 T cell receptor beta chains below, sequenced in a study of tumor T cells in aggressive B-cell lymphoma. Clones were sequenced by immunoSEQ multiplex PCR, and TCRdb holds only the in-frame ones, with some missing. The data show some 4,500 clones, with over 70% seen just once and 4% to 6% held by the top ten. Sequencing was carried out using tumor tissue. Receptor source: an adult with diffuse large B cell lymphoma.

This sequence joins TRBV28 and TRBJ1-4; 9 nucleotides align to TRBD1. V was pared by 1 base and J by 7 bases, with 4 bases of the junction left unmatched. The CDR3 runs 15 residues. Germline values: CDR1 MDHEN, CDR2 SYDVKM. CDR3 amino acids: CASSLSGTGSEKLFF. Written as DNA, the CDR3 is TGTGCCAGCAGTTTATCCGGGACAGGGAGTGAAAAACTGTTTTTT.

The chain recombines TRBV27 with TRBJ1-1; perhaps TRBD1 as D (5 bases). Between the trimmed V and J ends, which lost 2 bases and 1 base, there was a span of 11 bases. The CDR3 is made up of 15 amino acids. CDR1 and CDR2 from the germline V gene are MNHEY and SMNVEV (reference sequence). In DNA, the CDR3 is TGTGCCAGCAGTTTACTTAACGGGGGGAACACTGAAGCTTTCTTT. This sequence encodes CASSLLNGGNTEAFF.

The V and J genes are TRBV5-4 and TRBJ1-2; D not resolved. The length of the CDR3 is 13 residues. Germline CDR1 and CDR2: SGHNT and YYREEE (reference sequence). Trimming left V 4 bases short and J 6 bases short, with 13 bases between. CDR3 residues: CASSPPSLNGYTF. Here the CDR3 DNA reads TGTGCCAGCAGCCCCCCTTCCCTAAATGGCTACACCTTC. Variable domain in full (rest from reference TRBV5-4 and TRBJ1-2): ETGVTQSPTHLIKTRGQQVTLRCSSQSGHNTVSWYQQALGQGPQFIFQYYREEENGRGNFPPRFSGLQFPNYSSELNVNALELDDSALYLCASSPPSLNGYTFGSGTRLTVV.

The chain uses TRBV28 and TRBJ2-1, with a tentative D call TRBD2 (5 bases). The germline CDR1 and CDR2 sequences are MDHEN and SYDVKM. CDR3 length equals 15 residues. V shed 4 bases and J shed 0 bases, with 10 bases lying between them. The CDR3 protein is CASSSLRDSYNEQFF. The CDR3 region has the DNA TGTGCCAGCAGTTCCCTTCGGGACTCCTACAATGAGCAGTTCTTC.

The chain recombines TRBV6-6 with TRBJ1-1; D is possibly TRBD1 (6 bases). CDR1 is MNHNY and CDR2 is SVGAGI in the germline V gene (reference sequence). V was trimmed by 0 bases and J by 2 bases, leaving 13 bases between them. This CDR3 is built from 16 residues. The CDR3 protein is CASSYSWGRGNTEAFF. The CDR3 nucleotides read TGTGCCAGCAGTTACTCCTGGGGCAGGGGTAACACTGAAGCTTTCTTT.

The chain links TRBV5-4 to TRBJ1-2; tentative D call: TRBD1 (6 bases). The CDR3 sequence is 14 residues long. The germline V and J ends were trimmed by 3 bases and 4 bases, with 13 bases remaining between them. Per germline, CDR1 SGHNT and CDR2 YYREEE (reference sequence). The CDR3 is CASSSSRQVYGYTF. The CDR3 region has the DNA TGTGCCAGCAGCTCTTCCCGACAGGTCTATGGCTACACCTTC.

This chain joins TRBV28 and TRBJ1-4, with D perhaps TRBD1 (5 bases). The CDR3 has 15 amino acids. V lost 5 bases to trimming and J lost 7 bases, with 17 bases between them. Germline CDR1 and CDR2: MDHEN and SYDVKM. DNA of the CDR3: TGTGCCAGCAGTCCCCCGGGGGGACGAGGTGAAAAACTGTTTTTT. This translates into CASSPPGGRGEKLFF.

CDR3: CASSPGQGFDEQYF. The CDR3 DNA reads as TGTGCCAGCTCACCGGGACAAGGATTTGACGAGCAGTACTTC. The chain has TRBV18 and TRBJ2-7, with TRBD1 as a possible D gene (6 bases). Trimming removed 3 bases at V and 5 bases at J, with 14 bases between. This CDR3 has 14 residues. Germline loops: CDR1 KGHSH, CDR2 LQKENI.

The rearrangement uses TRBV28 and TRBJ2-7, with 9 bases lining up with TRBD1. This CDR3 is 15 amino acids long. Germline V CDR1 and CDR2: MDHEN, SYDVKM. Trimming took 5 bases from V and 4 from J; bases not matched to a gene: 9. DNA for the CDR3: TGTGCCAGCAGTCAATACAGGGGGCTATTTTACGAGCAGTACTTC. It codes for CASSQYRGLFYEQYF.

J is TRBJ1-5 and V is TRBV6-6; possible D gene TRBD1, 5 bases. This CDR3 has 13 amino acids. Germline loops: CDR1 MNHNY, CDR2 SVGAGI (reference sequence). Trimming removed 9 bases at V and 7 bases at J, with 16 bases between. CDR3 sequence reads: CASSGTEGQPQHF. The CDR3 DNA reads as TGTGCCAGTTCAGGGACGGAGGGGCAGCCCCAGCATTTT.

The rearrangement joins TRBV5-4 to TRBJ2-3, with 7 bases fitting TRBD1. Germline trimming cut 3 bases from V and 0 bases from J; bases unmatched to any gene: 1. Germline CDR1 reads SGHNT; CDR2 reads YYREEE (reference sequence). This CDR3 region has 14 residues. The CDR3 sequence is CASSSDRSTDTQYF. The CDR3 region has the DNA TGTGCCAGCAGCTCGGACAGGAGCACAGATACGCAGTATTTT.

This clone was picked up a small number of times. The chain recombines TRBV2 with TRBJ1-1; D unclear. The CDR3 contains 14 residues. V was trimmed by 4 bases and J by 3 bases, leaving 12 bases between them. Germline lookup yields CDR1 SNHLY and CDR2 FYNNEI. In DNA form, the CDR3 reads TGTGCCAGCAGTGCTGGCCCCGGGGACACTGAAGCTTTCTTT. Translating gives CASSAGPGDTEAFF.

V gene TRBV11-2 combines with J gene TRBJ1-6; TRBD1 might be the D (5 bases). From germline, CDR1 is SGHAT and CDR2 FQNNGV. This CDR3 has 13 residues. V lost 5 bases and J 14 bases, leaving 16 bases between the germline ends. The CDR3 nucleotides read TGTGCCAGCAGCCATGTGGAGGAGGGGACCCTCCACTTT. Protein product: CASSHVEEGTLHF.

The chain links TRBV16 to TRBJ1-4; the match to TRBD1 covers 7 bases. Germline CDR1 KGHSY, CDR2 FQNENV. The ends lost 4 bases at V and 9 bases at J; junction bases unmatched: 17. CDR3 size: 17 residues. The CDR3 sequence is CASSPQSGGTVVKKLFF. The CDR3 region has the DNA TGTGCCAGCAGCCCTCAATCAGGGGGGACGGTGGTCAAAAAACTGTTTTTT.

The chain is built from TRBV7-9 and TRBJ1-2; the match to TRBD1 covers 7 bases. J lost 4 bases, V lost 7 bases, and 15 bases had no gene match. This CDR3 contains 16 residues. Germline V gives CDR1 SEHNR, CDR2 FQNEAQ (reference sequence). The CDR3 is CASNLRGGRDSYGYTF. CDR3 DNA sequence: TGTGCCAGCAATCTAAGGGGAGGCCGGGACAGCTATGGCTACACCTTC.

V and J are TRBV6-4 and TRBJ1-2; TRBD1 matches at 8 bases. This CDR3 contains 14 residues. The V segment lost 0 bases and the J segment 6 bases; nucleotides outside the gene matches: 3. Germline V gives CDR1 MRHNA, CDR2 SNTAGT. Written as DNA, the CDR3 is TGTGCCAGCAGTGACTCCCGACAGGGGAATGGCTACACCTTC. Amino acids: CASSDSRQGNGYTF.

The chain couples TRBV6-5 to TRBJ1-5; D is unresolved. The CDR3 sequence is 13 residues long. Germline CDR1 and CDR2: MNHEY and SVGAGI. Trimming stripped 6 bases from V and 0 bases from J, with 6 bases between. The CDR3 DNA reads TGTGCCAGCAGAGCATATAGCAATCAGCCCCAGCATTTT. This codes for CASRAYSNQPQHF.

The chain links TRBV19 to TRBJ2-1; TRBD1 aligns across 9 bases. CDR1 is LNHDA, CDR2 SQIVND, per germline (reference sequence). The CDR3 extends over 14 amino acids. V was pared by 6 bases and J by 1 base, with 1 base of the junction left unmatched. The CDR3 nucleotides read TGTGCCAGTAGGACAGGGGGGTCCTACAATGAGCAGTTCTTC. Protein product: CASRTGGSYNEQFF.

This clone has just a few counts. V and J are TRBV7-2 and TRBJ2-7; 8 positions match TRBD2. This CDR3 has 19 residues. The germline V gene has CDR1 SGHTA and CDR2 FQGNSA. Trimming took 5 bases from V and 9 from J; bases not matched to a gene: 27. CDR3 loop: CASSLWTASRLTGGPGQYF. In DNA, the CDR3 is TGTGCCAGCAGCCTCTGGACTGCATCCAGGCTAACGGGAGGGCCGGGGCAGTACTTC. The full variable domain, rest sourced from reference TRBV7-2 and TRBJ2-7, is GAGVSQSPSNKVTEKGKDVELRCDPISGHTALYWYRQSLGQGLEFLIYFQGNSAPDKSGLPSDRFSAERTGGSVSTLTIQRTQQEDSAVYLCASSLWTASRLTGGPGQYFGPGTRLTVT.

The genes are TRBV4-3 and TRBJ2-7; D unclear. There are 15 residues in the CDR3. The germline CDR1 and CDR2 sequences are LGHNA and YSLEER. Trimming shortened V by 0 bases and J by 3 bases, and 12 bases separated the two germline ends. CDR3 loop: CASSQDPQPVYEQYF. The CDR3, as DNA: TGCGCCAGCAGCCAAGATCCACAGCCCGTCTACGAGCAGTACTTC.

This clone showed up just once. The chain is built from TRBV27 and TRBJ1-1; TRBD1 agrees at 7 bases. The CDR3 runs to 17 residues. The germline V gene has CDR1 MNHEY and CDR2 SMNVEV (reference sequence). J was trimmed by 6 bases and V by 5 bases; bases with no gene match: 18. The CDR3, as DNA: TGTGCCAGCAGTCTCGAGGGGGTGGGCAGGGGACAGTCTGAAGCTTTCTTT. Residues: CASSLEGVGRGQSEAFF.

In regard to this clone: At one end, the junction sequence differs from germline, possibly due to a read error. This chain joins TRBV19 and TRBJ2-1, with TRBD2 matching over 11 bases. The CDR3 consists of 15 residues. Germline CDR1 is LNHDA and CDR2 is SQIVND (reference sequence). The CDR3 sequence: CASNILAGAYNEQFF. In DNA form, the CDR3 reads TGTGCCAGTAATATACTAGCGGGAGCTTACAATGAGCAGTTCTTC.

V is TRBV9 and J is TRBJ1-1; the D gene is possibly TRBD1 (5 bases). The germline CDR1 and CDR2 sequences are SGDLS and YYNGEE. Trimming shortened V by 1 base and J by 1 base, and 8 bases separated the two germline ends. This CDR3 comprises 14 residues. In DNA, the CDR3 is TGTGCCAGCAGCGTAACTACAGGGAACACTGAAGCTTTCTTT. This gives the protein CASSVTTGNTEAFF.